The 32 T cell receptor beta chains reported below all come from one sample, sequenced in a study of shared clonotypes between healthy human individuals. CD45RO negativity and positive selection for CCR7 defined naive CD8 cells, a population that excluded terminally differentiated effector memory CD45RA+ cells. Using immunoSEQ multiplex PCR, the repertoire was profiled, and TCRdb retains in-frame clones only, with some absent. The profile shows hundreds of thousands of clones, more than 95% of them singletons. The material sequenced was naive CD8+ T cells sorted from blood. The receptors were gathered from a young man in good health.

The CDR3 reads CAISGQGVKDLGYTF. The CDR3 coding sequence is TGTGCCATCAGCGGACAGGGAGTGAAGGATCTTGGCTACACCTTC. The rearrangement links TRBV10-3 to TRBJ1-2; 8 nucleotides align to TRBD1. The germline gives CDR1 ENHRY, CDR2 SYGVKD. This CDR3 has 15 residues. The junction had 13 bases not matched to a gene; V was cut back by 6 bases and J by 7 bases.

The chain joins TRBV27 to TRBJ2-7, with a tentative D call TRBD2 (6 bases). CDR3 length: 15 amino acids. Germline assignment: CDR1 MNHEY and CDR2 SMNVEV (reference sequence). Trimming removed 2 bases from V and 0 bases from J, with 11 bases in between. CDR3 amino acids: CASSLGVRGSYEQYF. The CDR3 coding sequence is TGTGCCAGCAGTTTAGGGGTGCGGGGCTCCTACGAGCAGTACTTC.

This sequence joins TRBV11-2 and TRBJ2-2; D is possibly TRBD1 (5 bases). CDR3 length: 13 residues. Germline CDR1 and CDR2: SGHAT and FQNNGV. V lost 5 bases, J lost 4 bases, and 8 bases lay in between. CDR3 sequence (DNA): TGTGCCAGCAGCCGGACATTCACCGGGGAGCTGTTTTTT. Its protein product is CASSRTFTGELFF.

The J gene is TRBJ2-7, the V gene TRBV28; D is unclear. V lost 3 bases and J lost 6, with 15 bases in between. From germline, CDR1 is MDHEN and CDR2 SYDVKM. The CDR3 runs 14 residues. The CDR3 coding sequence is TGTGCCAGCAGTTTGCGTGGGGTGTTATCCGAGCAGTACTTC. Its translation is CASSLRGVLSEQYF.

This rearrangement joins TRBV4-1 to TRBJ2-1, with D perhaps given as TRBD1 or TRBD2 (5 bases each). The CDR3 covers 13 residues. CDR1 is MGHRA, CDR2 YSYEKL, per germline. V was clipped by 1 base and J by 7 bases, with 8 bases between them. The CDR3 spells CASSQGGKNEQFF. In DNA, the CDR3 is TGCGCCAGCAGCCAAGGGGGGAAGAATGAGCAGTTCTTC.

This chain uses TRBV27 with TRBJ2-7; D unclear. The CDR3 consists of 12 residues. Trimming shortened V by 5 bases and J by 5 bases, and 10 bases separated the two germline ends. Germline-derived CDR1 and CDR2 are MNHEY and SMNVEV (reference sequence). CDR3 DNA: TGTGCCAGCAGTCCTCACCCCAACGAGCAGTACTTC. Amino acid sequence: CASSPHPNEQYF.

The CDR3 nucleotides are TGTGCCAGCAGCTTAGTCGGGAGACCCAGCTCCTACAATGAGCAGTTCTTC. Translating gives CASSLVGRPSSYNEQFF. This chain uses TRBV7-8 with TRBJ2-1; D is possibly TRBD2 (6 bases). The germline V gene has CDR1 SGHVS and CDR2 FQNEAQ. V was shortened by 1 base and J by 0 bases, with 13 bases between the two germline ends. CDR3 length: 17 amino acids.

The rearrangement uses TRBV29-1 and TRBJ2-5; D tentatively reads TRBD1 or TRBD2 (5 bases each). Germline-derived CDR1 and CDR2 are SQVTM and ANQGSEA. V lost 5 bases and J lost 5, with 15 bases in between. The CDR3 extends over 13 amino acids. The DNA of the CDR3 is TGCAGCGTTATGTCGGGACCAAGGGAGACCCAGTACTTC. It is translated as CSVMSGPRETQYF.

The chain employs TRBV10-3 and TRBJ2-7; 8 bases align to TRBD2. This CDR3 has 14 amino acids. The ends lost 2 bases at V and 6 bases at J; junction bases unmatched: 6. Germline CDR1 is ENHRY and CDR2 is SYGVKD. CDR3 loop: CAISEAGTRGEQYF. Written as DNA, the CDR3 is TGTGCCATCAGTGAGGCGGGGACTAGAGGCGAGCAGTACTTC.

The chain carries TRBV20-1 and TRBJ2-1; perhaps TRBD1 as D (5 bases). CDR1 and CDR2 from the germline V gene are DFQATT and SNEGSKA (reference sequence). Trimming cost V 6 bases and J 12 bases, with 15 bases left between them. The CDR3 has 11 residues. In DNA, the CDR3 is TGCAGTGCCGACAGTACGCCTAGGCAGTTCTTC. It is translated as CSADSTPRQFF.

The V gene is TRBV27, the J gene TRBJ2-7, with D maybe TRBD1 (5 bases). This CDR3 is 17 amino acids long. The germline V gene encodes CDR1 MNHEY and CDR2 SMNVEV (reference sequence). With 0 bases removed from V and 1 base from J, the gap between germline ends came to 16 bases. The CDR3 sequence: CASSLSVKGHGSYEQYF. The CDR3 coding sequence is TGTGCCAGCAGTTTATCGGTTAAAGGACACGGATCCTACGAGCAGTACTTC.

The CDR3 nucleotides are TGTGCCAGCAGCCCCGTGGGGGCCACTGAAGCTTTCTTT. It yields the protein CASSPVGATEAFF. The V and J genes are TRBV7-2 and TRBJ1-1; tentative D call: TRBD1 (6 bases). The V gene lost 5 bases and the J gene lost 4 bases, with 11 bases spanning the gap. Germline V gene lookup returns CDR1 SGHTA and CDR2 FQGNSA. This CDR3 spans 13 amino acids.

The gene calls are TRBV6-7 and TRBJ2-7, with D maybe TRBD2 (6 bases). TRBV6-7 is filed as an ORF, its function uncertain. The CDR3 runs to 14 residues. V lost 8 bases to trimming and J lost 4 bases, with 18 bases between them. CDR3 in DNA: TGTGCCAGCCCCCTGCGGGGTGGTAAATACGAGCAGTACTTC. Translating it yields CASPLRGGKYEQYF.

The V call is TRBV7-2, the J call TRBJ2-3, with D uncertain. The CDR3 covers 13 residues. Per germline, CDR1 SGHTA and CDR2 FQGNSA. V lost 4 bases, J lost 2 bases, and 7 bases lay in between. The CDR3, as DNA: TGTGCCAGCAGCTCCCCCAACACAGATACGCAGTATTTT. It specifies CASSSPNTDTQYF.

The chain recombines TRBV27 with TRBJ2-1; D possibly corresponds to TRBD2 (6 bases). The CDR3 extends over 16 amino acids. CDR1 is MNHEY and CDR2 is SMNVEV in the germline V gene (reference sequence). V shed 3 bases and J shed 8 bases, with 20 bases lying between them. DNA of the CDR3: TGTGCCAGCAGTTTTTGGGAGGCGGGAACGGGAGATGAGCAGTTCTTC. Its protein is CASSFWEAGTGDEQFF.

Points on this clone: Other nucleotide sequences in the sample specify the same CDR3. This chain connects TRBV7-9 to TRBJ2-3, with D uncertain. The CDR3 extends over 12 amino acids. The germline gives CDR1 SEHNR, CDR2 FQNEAQ (reference sequence). Trimming took off 5 bases at V and 0 bases at J, with 3 bases between the two ends. The CDR3 coding sequence is TGTGCCAGCAGCCCAAGCACAGATACGCAGTATTTT. As protein: CASSPSTDTQYF.

J is TRBJ1-1 and V is TRBV27; D might be TRBD1 (6 bases). The CDR3 covers 15 residues. V lost 8 bases to trimming and J lost 4 bases, with 20 bases between them. Germline-derived CDR1 and CDR2 are MNHEY and SMNVEV (reference sequence). The CDR3 reads CASDRVQGRVTEAFF. The CDR3 nucleotides read TGTGCCAGCGATCGAGTGCAGGGGCGCGTCACTGAAGCTTTCTTT.

This rearrangement joins TRBV9 to TRBJ2-1, with 10 bases lining up with TRBD1. Germline V lookup: CDR1 SGDLS, CDR2 YYNGEE. V was clipped by 4 bases and J by 9 bases; unmatched bases: 7. This CDR3 is 14 amino acids long. This CDR3 reads CASSFGQGVSEQFF. CDR3 DNA sequence: TGTGCCAGCAGCTTCGGACAGGGGGTTAGTGAGCAGTTCTTC.

In this sample, this clone turned up once. The chain uses TRBV4-2 and TRBJ2-7, with D maybe TRBD1 (6 bases). This CDR3 contains 16 residues. V lost 3 bases and J 2 bases, leaving 17 bases between the germline ends. Germline V gene lookup returns CDR1 LGHNA and CDR2 YNFKEQ. DNA for the CDR3: TGTGCCAGCAGCCATCCTACAGGGACCGGGCCCTACGAGCAGTACTTC. Translating it yields CASSHPTGTGPYEQYF.

CDR3: CASSSGETQYF. CDR3 sequence (DNA): TGTGCCAGCAGTTCAGGGGAGACCCAGTACTTC. This chain uses TRBV6-4 with TRBJ2-5, with D tentatively TRBD1 (5 bases). Trimming shortened V by 5 bases and J by 5 bases, and 6 bases separated the two germline ends. Germline V gene data show CDR1 as MRHNA and CDR2 as SNTAGT. CDR3 length equals 11 residues.

This sequence joins TRBV7-9 and TRBJ2-3; 10 nucleotides match TRBD1. The CDR3 length is 17 residues. Germline CDR1 SEHNR, CDR2 FQNEAQ (reference sequence). V dropped 5 bases and J dropped 6; count of bases not matched to a gene: 14. CDR3 residues: CASSEVDRGRVWDTQYF. CDR3 bases: TGTGCCAGCAGCGAAGTCGACAGGGGGCGGGTTTGGGATACGCAGTATTTT.

Concerning this clone itself: Other nucleotide sequences in the sample specify the same CDR3. The chain couples TRBV14 to TRBJ2-2; D is possibly TRBD1 or TRBD2 (5 bases each). Germline assignment: CDR1 SGHDN and CDR2 FVKESK. CDR3 size: 14 residues. V lost 1 base and J 6 bases, leaving 9 bases between the germline ends. The CDR3 DNA sequence: TGTGCCAGCAGCCAAGGGGGGAGAGCCGGGGAGCTGTTTTTT. Translation: CASSQGGRAGELFF.

The chain is built from TRBV18 and TRBJ1-1, with 8 bases fitting TRBD1. The CDR3 covers 15 residues. V gave up 6 bases and J gave up 3 bases; unmatched junction bases: 9. Germline CDR1 is KGHSH and CDR2 is LQKENI. The CDR3 spells CASSPRDRTYTEAFF. The CDR3 coding sequence is TGTGCCAGCTCCCCCAGGGACAGGACCTACACTGAAGCTTTCTTT.

The chain carries TRBV29-1 and TRBJ2-2; possibly TRBD1 for D (5 bases). CDR3 length: 12 residues. V lost 7 bases and J lost 7, with 13 bases in between. CDR1 is SQVTM and CDR2 is ANQGSEA in the germline V gene. DNA of the CDR3: TGCAGCGCCCTTAAGCAGGGCGGGGAGCTGTTTTTT. Amino acid sequence: CSALKQGGELFF.

CDR3 sequence: CASSLDFIEAFF. In DNA form, the CDR3 reads TGTGCCAGCAGCTTAGATTTTATTGAAGCTTTCTTT. This chain connects TRBV7-9 to TRBJ1-1; unclear D gene. This CDR3 region has 12 residues. Germline V CDR1 and CDR2: SEHNR, FQNEAQ (reference sequence). V was clipped by 1 base and J by 7 bases, with 7 bases between them. Combining the CDR3 with reference TRBV7-9 and TRBJ1-1 gives the whole variable domain DTGVSQNPRHKITKRGQNVTFRCDPISEHNRLYWYRQTLGQGPEFLTYFQNEAQLEKSRLLSDRFSAERPKGSFSTLEIQRTEQGDSAMYLCASSLDFIEAFFGQGTRLTVV.

The chain links TRBV5-1 to TRBJ2-1; D is undetermined. The CDR3 loop spans 18 amino acids. Between the trimmed V and J ends, which lost 0 bases and 0 bases, there was a span of 16 bases. Germline values: CDR1 SGHRS, CDR2 YFSETQ. Here the CDR3 DNA reads TGCGCCAGCAGCTTGGTAAACGCGATCAGGAGCTCCTACAATGAGCAGTTCTTC. Translated: CASSLVNAIRSSYNEQFF. The whole variable domain, remainder taken from reference TRBV5-1 and TRBJ2-1, is KAGVTQTPRYLIKTRGQQVTLSCSPISGHRSVSWYQQTPGQGLQFLFEYFSETQRNKGNFPGRFSGRQFSNSRSEMNVSTLELGDSALYLCASSLVNAIRSSYNEQFFGPGTRLTVL.

The V and J genes are TRBV4-3 and TRBJ2-2; tentatively, D is TRBD2 (5 bases). The CDR3 loop spans 15 amino acids. CDR1 and CDR2 from the germline V gene are LGHNA and YSLEER. Trimming cost V 1 base and J 3 bases, with 9 bases left between them. The CDR3 reads CASSQVRADTGELFF. In DNA form, the CDR3 reads TGCGCCAGCAGCCAAGTACGAGCGGACACCGGGGAGCTGTTTTTT.

This chain links TRBV7-9 with TRBJ2-7; D unresolved. Deletions cut 2 bases from V and 2 bases from J, with 10 bases between. Germline V lookup: CDR1 SEHNR, CDR2 FQNEAQ (reference sequence). CDR3 length equals 14 residues. CDR3 protein: CASSLFDATYEQYF. DNA of the CDR3: TGTGCCAGCAGCTTATTTGACGCTACCTACGAGCAGTACTTC. The whole variable domain, remainder taken from reference TRBV7-9 and TRBJ2-7, is DTGVSQNPRHKITKRGQNVTFRCDPISEHNRLYWYRQTLGQGPEFLTYFQNEAQLEKSRLLSDRFSAERPKGSFSTLEIQRTEQGDSAMYLCASSLFDATYEQYFGPGTRLTVT.

The CDR3 here is CASSPPSSGASSTEAFF. The DNA for the CDR3 is TGTGCCAGCTCACCACCCAGCTCGGGGGCCTCAAGTACTGAAGCTTTCTTT. This chain joins TRBV18 and TRBJ1-1; TRBD1 is a possible D gene (6 bases). The V end was cut by 0 bases, the J end by 5 bases, with 19 bases between. This CDR3 has 17 amino acids. The germline gives CDR1 KGHSH, CDR2 LQKENI.

The rearrangement uses TRBV7-6 and TRBJ1-2; D is unclear. This CDR3 has 14 residues. The V gene lost 5 bases and the J gene lost 4 bases, with 14 bases spanning the gap. Germline V gene data show CDR1 as SGHVS and CDR2 as FNYEAQ. This CDR3 reads CASSALEYGYGYTF. Written as DNA, the CDR3 is TGTGCCAGCAGCGCCCTGGAGTATGGCTATGGCTACACCTTC.

The gene calls are TRBV15 and TRBJ2-3, with 9 bases fitting TRBD2. The germline V gene has CDR1 LNHNV and CDR2 YYDKDF (reference sequence). V lost 6 bases and J lost 0; bases outside the gene matches: 7. The CDR3 has 16 residues. The CDR3 spells CATRGLAGLSTDTQYF. CDR3 nucleotide sequence: TGTGCCACCAGGGGGCTAGCGGGACTAAGCACAGATACGCAGTATTTT.

The chain couples TRBV10-3 to TRBJ1-4, with 7 bases fitting TRBD1. Looked up from germline, CDR1 is ENHRY and CDR2 is SYGVKD. This CDR3 is built from 15 residues. V lost 8 bases, J lost 6 bases, and 12 bases stayed unmatched. The CDR3 DNA sequence: TGTGCCATCGGAATGAGTGAGGGGGCGGATGAAAAACTGTTTTTT. Amino acids: CAIGMSEGADEKLFF.